These T cell receptor beta chains were read from a single sample in a study of cytomegalovirus exposure and HLA in healthy donors. The table came from immunoSEQ multiplex PCR; TCRdb's copy has only in-frame clones and leaves some out. The ten top clones account for less than 3%, within a sample of some 150,000 clones. The specimen was PBMCs. The receptor set was obtained from a man between 40 and 49 years old in good health and CMV-seronegative. The CDR3 runs from the conserved cysteine through the conserved F or W. D genes are given only for firm matches.

D,J,V,DNA,CDR3
TRBD1,TRBJ2-5,TRBV4-2,TGTGCCAGCAGCCCTGAAACAGGGGGCCGGCAGACCCAGTACTTC,CASSPETGGRQTQYF
TRBD1,TRBJ1-2,TRBV5-1,TGCGCCAGTAGACCCGGACAGGGCGATGGCTACACCTTC,CASRPGQGDGYTF
NA,TRBJ2-1,TRBV6-6,TGTGCCAGCAATCCCAGGGGCGGCAATGAGCAGTTCTTC,CASNPRGGNEQFF
TRBD2,TRBJ2-3,TRBV11-2,TGTGCCAGCAGCCCGCAGCGGGGCAGAACAGATACGCAGTATTTT,CASSPQRGRTDTQYF
NA,TRBJ1-6,TRBV15,TGTGCCACCAGCAGATCATCCAGGGAAAATTCACCCCTCCACTTT,CATSRSSRENSPLHF
NA,TRBJ2-7,TRBV7-2,TGTGCCAGCAGCTTACCCCCGTCCTACGAGCAGTACTTC,CASSLPPSYEQYF
TRBD2,TRBJ2-1,TRBV4-3,TGCGCCAGCAGCCACCTCGGGGGGGGCTCGAATGAGCAGTTCTTC,CASSHLGGGSNEQFF
TRBD1,TRBJ2-7,TRBV6-1,TGTGCCAGCAGTGAAGTCGCGGGCAGGGGGCTTTACGAGCAGTACTTC,CASSEVAGRGLYEQYF
TRBD1,TRBJ1-2,TRBV4-3,TGCGCCAGCAGTCCTGGACAGGGAGTATATGGCTACACCTTC,CASSPGQGVYGYTF
TRBD2,TRBJ2-3,TRBV5-6,TGTGCCAGCAGCTTGGGGCTAGCGGAGAGCACAGATACGCAGTATTTT,CASSLGLAESTDTQYF
TRBD1,TRBJ2-7,TRBV5-4,TGTGCCAGCAGCTTTACAGGGGGTCCCCTCGAGCAGTACTTC,CASSFTGGPLEQYF
TRBD1,TRBJ1-2,TRBV14,TGTGCCAGCAGCCAAGGCCTCAGGGGGCAGGGCTACACCTTC,CASSQGLRGQGYTF
NA,TRBJ2-7,TRBV6-6,TGTGCCAGCAGTTCCCCGACAGAAACCTACGAGCAGTACTTC,CASSSPTETYEQYF
TRBD1,TRBJ1-2,TRBV6-5,TGTGCCAGCAGTGGGACAGGGTATGGCGGCTACACCTTC,CASSGTGYGGYTF
TRBD1,TRBJ2-7,TRBV7-2,TGTGCCAGCAGCCTACAGGGGCGGGTATACGAGCAGTACTTC,CASSLQGRVYEQYF
NA,TRBJ2-5,TRBV9,TGTGCCAGCAGCGTAGGAGGGGGAGAGACCCAGTACTTC,CASSVGGGETQYF
NA,TRBJ1-6,TRBV25-1,TGTGCCAGCAGTGAAACTGGCTATAATTCACCCCTCCACTTT,CASSETGYNSPLHF
NA,TRBJ2-5,TRBV7-8,TGTGCCAGCGGTCCAGGGGGGCGAGAGACCCAGTACTTC,CASGPGGRETQYF
NA,TRBJ2-1,TRBV19,TGTGCCAGTATAGCTGGGAGTGAGCAGTTCTTC,CASIAGSEQFF
TRBD1,TRBJ2-7,TRBV7-2,TGTGCCAGCAGCCCAAGACAGGGAATCAACGAGCAGTACTTC,CASSPRQGINEQYF
TRBD1,TRBJ1-4,TRBV6-5,TGTGCCAGCAGTCCCTGGGACAGGGGGGAAAAACTGTTTTTT,CASSPWDRGEKLFF
TRBD1,TRBJ1-6,TRBV9,TGTGCCAGCAGCTCCCGGGACAGTTTAAATTCACCCCTCCACTTT,CASSSRDSLNSPLHF
NA,TRBJ2-7,TRBV6-1,TGTGCCAGCAGCGAATCGGGGGTCGCCCCCTACGAGCAGTACTTC,CASSESGVAPYEQYF
NA,TRBJ1-1,TRBV2,TGTGCCAGCAGTGAGGGGACAACAGGGATCTTCTTTGAAGCTTTCTTT,CASSEGTTGIFFEAFF
NA,TRBJ2-3,TRBV10-3,TGTGCCATCAGGGGGACTAGCACAGATACGCAGTATTTT,CAIRGTSTDTQYF
TRBD1,TRBJ2-3,TRBV4-2,TGTGCCAGCAGCCACTTCGAGACAGGGGAAGCAGATACGCAGTATTTT,CASSHFETGEADTQYF
NA,TRBJ1-6,TRBV10-3,TGTGCCATCAGGCCGGGAGTAAATTCACCCCTCCACTTT,CAIRPGVNSPLHF
NA,TRBJ2-5,TRBV7-9,TGTGCCAGCAGCTTAGTAGTCGGTGGAGAGACCCAGTACTTC,CASSLVVGGETQYF
TRBD1,TRBJ2-3,TRBV10-3,TGTGCCATCAACGGACAGGGGACAGATACGCAGTATTTT,CAINGQGTDTQYF
NA,TRBJ2-1,TRBV7-7,TGTGCCAGCAGCTTAGGTATCAGCTACAATGAGCAGTTCTTC,CASSLGISYNEQFF
NA,TRBJ1-2,TRBV28,TGTGCCAGCAGTCGCGGGGGTAGCTATGGCTACACCTTC,CASSRGGSYGYTF
NA,TRBJ2-7,TRBV6-6,TGTGCCAGCACGGACTCAGGGACACAATACGAGCAGTACTTC,CASTDSGTQYEQYF
NA,TRBJ2-5,TRBV5-1,TGCGCCAGCAGCTTGACGGTCGAGACCCAGTACTTC,CASSLTVETQYF
NA,TRBJ1-5,TRBV10-3,TGTGCCATCAGTCCGGGCAATCAGCCCCAGCATTTT,CAISPGNQPQHF
TRBD2,TRBJ2-1,TRBV5-1,TGCGCCAGCAGCTTCGGGCGGGGGGGCCTCAATGAGCAGTTCTTC,CASSFGRGGLNEQFF
NA,TRBJ2-7,TRBV28,TGTGCCAGCAGTTCCCCCGCCTACGAGCAGTACTTC,CASSSPAYEQYF
NA,TRBJ1-3,TRBV6-1,TGTGCCAGCAGTGACCTGGGGAGGGACCCCTCTGGAAACACCATATATTTT,CASSDLGRDPSGNTIYF
TRBD2,TRBJ2-7,TRBV7-3,TGTGCCAGCAGCTCCGCGGGGGGCGGGGAGCAGTACTTC,CASSSAGGGEQYF
NA,TRBJ2-2,TRBV5-1,TGCGCCAGCAGCCTAGGACAGAAGGAAGGAACCGGGGAGCTGTTTTTT,CASSLGQKEGTGELFF
TRBD1,TRBJ2-3,TRBV6-4,TGTGCCAGCAGTTTGACAGGGGTTGGGGGCACAGATACGCAGTATTTT,CASSLTGVGGTDTQYF
NA,TRBJ1-2,TRBV9,TGTGCCAGCAGCGTATCTACAGGGCCTACTTTTGACTATGGCTACACCTTC,CASSVSTGPTFDYGYTF
TRBD1,TRBJ2-7,TRBV27,TGTGCCAGCAGTCTCCGACAGGGACCCTACGAGCAGTACTTC,CASSLRQGPYEQYF
TRBD1,TRBJ2-3,TRBV5-4,TGTGCCAGCAGCCTACCGGGACAGCTCTACACAGATACGCAGTATTTT,CASSLPGQLYTDTQYF
TRBD2,TRBJ2-3,TRBV7-9,TGTGCCAGCAGCCCCCCAGCGGGGGATACGCAGTATTTT,CASSPPAGDTQYF
NA,TRBJ1-1,TRBV4-3,TGCGCCAGCAGCCTGGCGGGAGGGGGGACTGAAGCTTTCTTT,CASSLAGGGTEAFF
NA,TRBJ1-5,TRBV9,TGTGCCAGCAGCGGGTCTTCGGGAGCCAATCAGCCCCAGCATTTT,CASSGSSGANQPQHF
NA,TRBJ1-6,TRBV7-6,TGTGCCAGCAGCGTGGCAGGGAGGAAGGATAATTCACCCCTCCACTTT,CASSVAGRKDNSPLHF
NA,TRBJ1-2,TRBV9,TGTGCCAGCGGACAGCCAAGGAATGGCTACACCTTC,CASGQPRNGYTF
NA,TRBJ2-6,TRBV5-4,TGTGCCAGCAGCCTCGGAGACAGGAAAAGCTCTGGGGCCAACGTCCTGACTTTC,CASSLGDRKSSGANVLTF